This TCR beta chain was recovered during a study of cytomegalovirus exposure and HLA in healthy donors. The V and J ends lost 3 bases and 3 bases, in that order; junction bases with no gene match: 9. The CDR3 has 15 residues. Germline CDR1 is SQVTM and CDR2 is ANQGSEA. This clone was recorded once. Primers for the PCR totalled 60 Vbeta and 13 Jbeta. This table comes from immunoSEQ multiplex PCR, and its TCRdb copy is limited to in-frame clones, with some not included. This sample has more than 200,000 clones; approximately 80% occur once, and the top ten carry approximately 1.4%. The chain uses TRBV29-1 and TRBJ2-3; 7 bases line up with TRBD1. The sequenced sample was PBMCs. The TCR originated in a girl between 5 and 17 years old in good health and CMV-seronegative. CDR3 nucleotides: TGCAGCGTTGACCCCCGGGACAGACATACAGATACGCAGTATTTT. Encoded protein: CSVDPRDRHTDTQYF.